The 24 T cell receptor beta chains given below trace back to one sample, sequenced in a study of regulatory T cells in long-lasting Graves disease. The time point denotes: newly diagnosed GD, antithyroid drugs for less than 3 months. Generation of the TCR library employed RNA extracted from PBMCs. HTBI primers from iRepertoire and Arm-PCR of CDR3 regions yielded the TCR beta libraries. TCRdb re-analysed the multiplex PCR reads in MiXCR, keeping a single row per CDR3 protein. The repertoire holds about 350,000 distinct CDR3 sequences, with roughly 17% as singletons. The same data also went into a second study, on T cells in Graves' hyperthyroidism and ophthalmopathy.

This material consisted of peripheral blood mononuclear cells (PBMCs), taken at new diagnosis, from a patient treated with antithyroid drugs. The source of these receptors is a young woman with Graves disease.

A single count supports this clonotype. V and J are TRBV12-3 or TRBV12-4 and TRBJ2-7, with TRBD2 matching 7 bases. The V gene end was trimmed by 3 bases and the J gene end by 2 bases; junction bases not matched to a gene: 7. The CDR3 has 15 residues. The CDR3 coding sequence is TGTGCCAGCAGTTTGGGAATAGGGAGGGCCTACGAGCAGTACTTC. Translated, it gives CASSLGIGRAYEQYF.

Details on this clonotype: Just one base apart from a much larger clone, this may be a read error. The chain combines TRBV10-3 with TRBJ1-1, with unresolved D. CDR1 and CDR2 from the germline V gene are ENHRY and SYGVKD. CDR3 length: 12 amino acids. The CDR3 is CAISERNTGAFF. In DNA, the CDR3 is TGTGCCATCAGTGAACGGAACACTGGAGCTTTCTTT.

There are a few counts of this clonotype. The V gene is TRBV29-1, the J gene TRBJ2-3; 12 bases align to TRBD2. The CDR3 contains 17 residues. Germline V gene data show CDR1 as SQVTM and CDR2 as ANQGSEA. The trim removed 3 bases at V and 5 bases at J, leaving 12 bases unmatched. The CDR3 sequence is CSVEIYASGRAGDTQYF. Here the CDR3 DNA reads TGCAGCGTTGAGATCTATGCTAGCGGGAGGGCCGGAGATACGCAGTATTTT.

Ten or more counts support this clonotype. V is TRBV20-1 and J is TRBJ2-1, with D maybe TRBD1 (7 bases). The CDR3 covers 13 residues. Trimming took 8 bases from V and 6 from J, leaving 17 bases between them. Germline-derived CDR1 and CDR2 are DFQATT and SNEGSKA (reference sequence). CDR3 sequence: CSLGGGTVNEQFF. Written as DNA, the CDR3 is TGCAGTCTTGGGGGCGGGACAGTCAATGAGCAGTTCTTC.

The table lists this clonotype with a few counts. The V and J genes are TRBV29-1 and TRBJ2-1, with 13 bases aligning to TRBD2. The junction had 6 bases not matched to a gene; V was cut back by 1 base and J by 6 bases. Germline V CDR1 and CDR2: SQVTM, ANQGSEA. CDR3 length: 16 residues. CDR3 sequence (DNA): TGCAGCGTTGAAGGGACTAGCGGGAGTGATTTCAATGAGCAGTTCTTC. Translating it yields CSVEGTSGSDFNEQFF.

This clonotype was seen at least ten times. This chain connects TRBV11-2 to TRBJ2-4; D tentatively fits TRBD1 or TRBD2 (6 bases each). Trimming left V 5 bases short and J 6 bases short, with 14 bases between. This CDR3 is 14 amino acids long. Germline CDR1 SGHAT, CDR2 FQNNGV. CDR3 DNA: TGTGCCAGCAGCCTCGGGGGCGGTGGAAACATTCAGTACTTC. The encoded protein is CASSLGGGGNIQYF.

This chain connects TRBV12-3 or TRBV12-4 to TRBJ1-2, with 7 bases matching TRBD1. The CDR3 runs to 14 residues. V shed 1 base, J shed 2 bases, and the junction held 1 base outside the gene matches. This chain's CDR3 is CASSLVQGNYGYTF. CDR3 in DNA: TGTGCCAGCAGTTTAGTACAGGGGAACTATGGCTACACCTTC.

The table lists this clonotype with many counts. This chain connects TRBV10-3 to TRBJ1-1; D is possibly TRBD1 (6 bases). Trimming took off 7 bases at V and 1 base at J, with 13 bases between the two ends. The CDR3 extends over 14 amino acids. Germline-derived CDR1 and CDR2 are ENHRY and SYGVKD. CDR3 protein: CAIKSQGGNTEAFF. CDR3 bases: TGTGCCATCAAATCACAGGGCGGGAACACTGAAGCTTTCTTT.

This sequence joins TRBV19 and TRBJ2-1; TRBD1 is a possible D gene (6 bases). Trimming removed 6 bases from V and 5 bases from J, with 14 bases in between. Germline lookup yields CDR1 LNHDA and CDR2 SQIVND (reference sequence). The CDR3 is 14 residues long. This chain's CDR3 is CASSPRGFDNEQFF. DNA of the CDR3: TGTGCCAGTAGCCCCAGGGGATTTGACAATGAGCAGTTCTTC.

This clonotype was counted only a few times. The CDR3: CASRGQPDFHSPLHF. CDR3 coding DNA: TGTGCCAGTAGGGGACAGCCGGACTTTCATTCACCCCTCCACTTT. The genes are TRBV19 and TRBJ1-6; the match to TRBD1 covers 7 bases. V was pared by 6 bases and J by 8 bases, with 10 bases of the junction left unmatched. Germline V CDR1 and CDR2: LNHDA, SQIVND (reference sequence). The CDR3 runs to 15 residues.

This clonotype was detected ten times or more. This chain uses TRBV13 with TRBJ1-6; 9 bases agree with TRBD1. The V gene end was trimmed by 2 bases and the J gene end by 10 bases; junction bases not matched to a gene: 3. Germline V gene sequence: CDR1 PRHDT, CDR2 FYEKMQ (reference sequence). The CDR3 is 14 amino acids. The CDR3 DNA follows: TGTGCCAGCAGCTTACGGGACAGGGACTCACCCCTCCACTTT. This sequence encodes CASSLRDRDSPLHF.

This clonotype was picked up many times. V and J are TRBV2 and TRBJ2-1; D remains ambiguous. The V gene's germline CDR1 is SNHLY and CDR2 FYNNEI. V was trimmed by 1 base and J by 0 bases, leaving 10 bases between them. There are 16 residues in the CDR3. CDR3 nucleotides: TGTGCCAGCAGTGAAGAAGCGAACCTCTCCTACAATGAGCAGTTCTTC. Amino acid sequence: CASSEEANLSYNEQFF.

A word on this clonotype: A read error may be the cause here, since a much bigger clone is one base away. Without the conserved terminal phenylalanine or tryptophan, this CDR3 likely stems from a read error. This sequence joins TRBV6-1 and TRBJ2-7; D not resolved. Trimming removed 0 bases at V and 1 base at J, with 7 bases between. This CDR3 comprises 14 residues. In germline, CDR1 is MNHNS, CDR2 SASEGT. The CDR3 loop reads CASSEADGSYEQYL. CDR3 coding DNA: TGTGCCAGCAGTGAAGCTGACGGTTCCTACGAGCAGTACCTC.

This clonotype was seen repeatedly, ten times or more. The rearrangement uses TRBV4-1 and TRBJ2-3; 10 nucleotides align to TRBD2. Germline CDR1 reads MGHRA; CDR2 reads YSYEKL. V gave up 0 bases and J gave up 4 bases; unmatched junction bases: 4. CDR3 size: 16 residues. For the CDR3, the DNA is TGCGCCAGCAGCCAAGATTGGGGGACTAGCGCAGATACGCAGTATTTT. Protein sequence: CASSQDWGTSADTQYF.

The table lists this clonotype with many counts. The chain couples TRBV5-1 to TRBJ1-2, with 11 bases aligning to TRBD1. Trimming at V came to 4 bases and at J to 2 bases, leaving 4 bases not matched to a gene. This CDR3 region has 15 residues. Germline V gene data show CDR1 as SGHRS and CDR2 as YFSETQ. CDR3 region: CASSHGTGGNYGYTF. In DNA form, the CDR3 reads TGCGCCAGCAGCCACGGGACAGGGGGGAACTATGGCTACACCTTC.

This clonotype appeared a few times. V is TRBV13 and J is TRBJ2-7, with 8 bases that match TRBD1. Germline V lookup: CDR1 PRHDT, CDR2 FYEKMQ (reference sequence). The junction had 8 bases not matched to a gene; V was cut back by 4 bases and J by 0 bases. CDR3 size: 16 residues. CDR3 loop: CASSSNSGQASYEQYF. The CDR3 DNA reads TGTGCCAGCAGCTCGAACTCGGGACAGGCCTCCTACGAGCAGTACTTC.

The chain carries TRBV4-1 and TRBJ2-1, with a tentative D call TRBD2 (5 bases). This CDR3 comprises 14 residues. Germline CDR1 reads MGHRA; CDR2 reads YSYEKL. V gave up 1 base and J gave up 4 bases, with 8 bases separating them. CDR3 region: CASSQGTSYNEQFF. The DNA for the CDR3 is TGCGCCAGCAGCCAAGGGACTTCGTACAATGAGCAGTTCTTC.

This clonotype was detected many times. V usage is TRBV9 and J usage is TRBJ2-2, with D unresolved. This CDR3 region has 15 residues. V was clipped by 0 bases and J by 8 bases, with 14 bases between them. Germline V gene sequence: CDR1 SGDLS, CDR2 YYNGEE. CDR3 in amino acids: CASSVGIATSGELFF. The CDR3 nucleotides read TGTGCCAGCAGCGTAGGTATCGCAACGTCGGGGGAGCTGTTTTTT.

This chain links TRBV2 with TRBJ2-1; D is perhaps TRBD2 (5 bases). V was cut by 6 bases and J by 6 bases, with 18 bases left in between. The V gene's germline CDR1 is SNHLY and CDR2 FYNNEI. The length of the CDR3 is 15 residues. Here the CDR3 reads CASSFRPAVGNEQFF. The CDR3 nucleotides are TGTGCCAGCAGCTTTCGACCAGCGGTTGGCAATGAGCAGTTCTTC.

On this clonotype: This sequence may be a read error, since a much larger clone differs from it by one base. J is TRBJ2-1 and V is TRBV30; D perhaps matches TRBD1 (6 bases). The CDR3 spans 14 residues. Trimming shortened V by 0 bases and J by 10 bases, and 16 bases separated the two germline ends. Germline-derived CDR1 and CDR2 are GTSNPN and SVGIG (reference sequence). In nucleotides, the CDR3 is TGTGCCTGGAGTGTACTGGGCCAGGGGAGCGAGCAGTTCTTC. It codes for CAWSVLGQGSEQFF.

At least ten counts were recorded for this clonotype. The chain links TRBV10-3 to TRBJ1-1; 8 bases are a match to TRBD1. This CDR3 comprises 14 residues. Germline loops: CDR1 ENHRY, CDR2 SYGVKD. V trimming: 4 bases; J trimming: 0 bases; junction bases outside the gene matches: 1. The CDR3 region is CAISGTGMNTEAFF. CDR3 sequence (DNA): TGTGCCATCAGTGGGACAGGGATGAACACTGAAGCTTTCTTT.

This clonotype was detected ten times or more. The rearrangement uses TRBV12-3 or TRBV12-4 and TRBJ2-1; 9 bases map to TRBD1. This CDR3 is built from 16 residues. V shed 8 bases, J shed 0 bases, and the junction held 8 bases outside the gene matches. The CDR3 coding sequence is TGTGCCAGCCGGGGACAGGGTATATTCTCCTACAATGAGCAGTTCTTC. It is translated as CASRGQGIFSYNEQFF.

Of note for this clonotype: A much larger clonotype is one base distant, so this may be a read error. The J gene is TRBJ2-1, the V gene TRBV2, with TRBD1 identical over 10 bases. This CDR3 is built from 15 residues. Germline V gene data show CDR1 as SNHLY and CDR2 as FYNNEI. CDR3 loop: CAGSRDRGFHNEQFF. CDR3 sequence (DNA): TGTGCCGGCAGTCGGGACAGGGGTTTCCACAATGAGCAGTTCTTC.

This clonotype was observed many times. The chain joins TRBV18 to TRBJ2-3; D is ambiguous. There are 13 residues in the CDR3. Germline loops: CDR1 KGHSH, CDR2 LQKENI. Between the trimmed V and J ends, which lost 0 bases and 6 bases, there was a span of 7 bases. The CDR3 nucleotides read TGTGCCAGCTCACCACCGATTGGTGATACGCAGTATTTT. Its translation: CASSPPIGDTQYF. Supplemented by reference TRBV18 and TRBJ2-3, the full variable domain reads NAGVMQNPRHLVRRRGQEARLRCSPMKGHSHVYWYRQLPEEGLKFMVYLQKENIIDESGMPKERFSAEFPKEGPSILRIQQVVRGDSAAYFCASSPPIGDTQYFGPGTRLTVL.